This T cell receptor (beta chain) was documented in a study of human T cells and chemical hapten exposure. Regarding the study as a whole: There was a positive correlation between PT1 expanded TCR counts and patch test score. No alteration of TCRs above 1 in 1000 frequency was seen with DPC sensitization.

TCRdb analysed the RACE reads with MiXCR anew, one entry per CDR3 protein. Counted here are approximately 82,000 distinct CDR3 sequences, approximately 10% occurring once; the ten biggest clones make up around 2.3%. This clonotype was picked up many times. Its antigen is unidentified. Specified time point: patch test 1, 2 weeks after DPC sensitization. Treatment defined: therapeutic diphenylcyclopropenone sensitization with weekly scalp DPC. Someone pulled total RNA out of unfractionated whole blood. Trimming left V 6 bases short and J 7 bases short, with 19 bases between. This CDR3 is 16 amino acids long.

The rearrangement links TRBV12-3 or TRBV12-4 to TRBJ1-6; maybe TRBD1 (5 bases). Sequenced here: whole blood, sampled in connection with sensitization to the hapten diphenylcyclopropenone (DPC). The receptor was derived from a man between 40 and 49 years old with alopecia areata. Some clones in this sample may be carry-over from other donors' samples. CDR3 sequence reads: CASRTRAQWGNSPLHF. CDR3 DNA: TGTGCCAGCAGGACTAGGGCTCAGTGGGGCAATTCACCCCTCCACTTT.